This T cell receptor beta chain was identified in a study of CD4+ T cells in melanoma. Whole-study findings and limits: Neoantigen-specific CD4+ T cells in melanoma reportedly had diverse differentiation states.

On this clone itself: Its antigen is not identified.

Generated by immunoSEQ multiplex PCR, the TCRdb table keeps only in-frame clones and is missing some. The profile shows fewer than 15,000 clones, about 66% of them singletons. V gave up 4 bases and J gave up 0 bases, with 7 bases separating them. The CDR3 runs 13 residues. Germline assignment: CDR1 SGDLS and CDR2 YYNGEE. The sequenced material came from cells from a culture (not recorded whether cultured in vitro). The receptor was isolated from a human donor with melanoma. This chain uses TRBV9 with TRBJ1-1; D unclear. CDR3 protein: CASSRGMNTEAFF. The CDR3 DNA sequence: TGTGCCAGCAGCAGAGGCATGAACACTGAAGCTTTCTTT.